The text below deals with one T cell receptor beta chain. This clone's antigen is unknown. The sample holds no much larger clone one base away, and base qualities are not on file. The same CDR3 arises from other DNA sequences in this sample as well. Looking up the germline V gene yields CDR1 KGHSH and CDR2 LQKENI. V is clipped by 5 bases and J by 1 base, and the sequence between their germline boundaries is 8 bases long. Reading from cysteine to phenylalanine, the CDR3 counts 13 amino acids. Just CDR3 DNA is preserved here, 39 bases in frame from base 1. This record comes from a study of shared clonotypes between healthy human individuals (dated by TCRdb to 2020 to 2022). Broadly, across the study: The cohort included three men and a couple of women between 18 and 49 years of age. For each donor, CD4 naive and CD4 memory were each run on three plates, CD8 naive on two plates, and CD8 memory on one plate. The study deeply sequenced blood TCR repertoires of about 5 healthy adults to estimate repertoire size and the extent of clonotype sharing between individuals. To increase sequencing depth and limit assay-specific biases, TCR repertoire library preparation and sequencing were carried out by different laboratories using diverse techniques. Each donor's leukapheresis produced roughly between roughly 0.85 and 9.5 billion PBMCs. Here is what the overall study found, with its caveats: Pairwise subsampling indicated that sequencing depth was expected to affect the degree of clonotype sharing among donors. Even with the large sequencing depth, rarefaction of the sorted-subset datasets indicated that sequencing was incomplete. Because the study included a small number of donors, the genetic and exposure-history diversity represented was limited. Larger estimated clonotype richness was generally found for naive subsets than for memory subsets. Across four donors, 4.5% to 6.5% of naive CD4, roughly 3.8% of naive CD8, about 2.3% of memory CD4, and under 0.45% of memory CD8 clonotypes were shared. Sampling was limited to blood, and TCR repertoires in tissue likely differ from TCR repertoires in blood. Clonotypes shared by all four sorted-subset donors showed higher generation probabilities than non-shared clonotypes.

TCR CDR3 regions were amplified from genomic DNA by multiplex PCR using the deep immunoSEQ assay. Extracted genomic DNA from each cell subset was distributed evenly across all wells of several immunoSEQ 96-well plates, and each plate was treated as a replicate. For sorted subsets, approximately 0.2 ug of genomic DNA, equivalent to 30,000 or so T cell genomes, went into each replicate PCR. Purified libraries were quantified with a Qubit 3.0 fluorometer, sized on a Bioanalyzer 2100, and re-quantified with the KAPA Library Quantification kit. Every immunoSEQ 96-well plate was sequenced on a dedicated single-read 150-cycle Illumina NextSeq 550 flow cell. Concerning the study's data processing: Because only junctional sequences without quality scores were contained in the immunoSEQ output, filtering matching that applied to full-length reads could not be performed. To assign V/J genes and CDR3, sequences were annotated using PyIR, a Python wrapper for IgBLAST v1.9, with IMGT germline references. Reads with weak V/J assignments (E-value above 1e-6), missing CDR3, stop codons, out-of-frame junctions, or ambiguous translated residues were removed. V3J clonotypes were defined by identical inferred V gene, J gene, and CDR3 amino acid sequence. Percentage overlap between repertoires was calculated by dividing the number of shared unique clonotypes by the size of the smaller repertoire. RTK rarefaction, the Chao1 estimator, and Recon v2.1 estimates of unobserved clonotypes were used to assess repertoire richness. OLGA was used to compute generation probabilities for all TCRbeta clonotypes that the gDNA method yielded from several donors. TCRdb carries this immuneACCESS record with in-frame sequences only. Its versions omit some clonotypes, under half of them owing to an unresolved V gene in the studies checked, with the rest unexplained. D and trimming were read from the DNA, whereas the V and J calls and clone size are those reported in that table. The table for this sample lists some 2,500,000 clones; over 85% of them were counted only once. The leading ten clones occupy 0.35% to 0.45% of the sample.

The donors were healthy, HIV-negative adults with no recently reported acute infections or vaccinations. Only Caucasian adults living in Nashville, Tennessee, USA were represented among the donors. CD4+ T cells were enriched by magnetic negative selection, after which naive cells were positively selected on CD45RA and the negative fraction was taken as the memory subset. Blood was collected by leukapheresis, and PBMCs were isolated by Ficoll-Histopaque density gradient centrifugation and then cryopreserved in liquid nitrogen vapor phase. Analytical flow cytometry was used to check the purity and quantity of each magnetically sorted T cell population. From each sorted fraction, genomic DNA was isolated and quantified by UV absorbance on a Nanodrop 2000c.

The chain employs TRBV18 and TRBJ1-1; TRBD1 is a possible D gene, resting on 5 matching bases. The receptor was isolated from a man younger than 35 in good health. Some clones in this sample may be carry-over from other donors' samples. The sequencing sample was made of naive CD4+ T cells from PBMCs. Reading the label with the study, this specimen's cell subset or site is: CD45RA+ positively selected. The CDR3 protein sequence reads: CASSVGQNTEAFF. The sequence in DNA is TGTGCCAGCTCAGTCGGACAGAACACTGAAGCTTTCTTT.